This T cell receptor beta chain appears in the sequencing data of a study of neoadjuvant anti-PD-1 for oral cavity cancer. About the research overall: Patients mostly received three to four biweekly nivolumab doses at 3 mg/kg before surgery. Patients without progression got a fourth dose around day 43.

As regards this clone: Its cognate antigen is unknown.

Trimming removed 5 bases at V and 5 bases at J, with 12 bases between. The CDR3 totals 13 residues. CDR1 is MDHEN, CDR2 SYDVKM, per germline. General study findings and limits: After neoadjuvant nivolumab, PBMC T cell clonality was significantly higher in non-responders than responders.

The sample's time point: after neoadjuvant nivolumab, at surgical resection. Assay: immunoSEQ multiplex PCR; the TCRdb copy retains only in-frame clones and omits some. The data hold about 68,000 clones, with roughly 85% observed a single time. The sequences come from PBMCs, collected after nivolumab (anti-PD-1) treatment. V is TRBV28 and J is TRBJ1-1; D is possibly TRBD1 (5 bases). This sequence originates from a person aged 35 to 85 with oral cavity squamous cell carcinoma. The DNA of the CDR3 is TGTGCCAGCAGTGCAGACAGACTTACTGAAGCTTTCTTT. Its translation: CASSADRLTEAFF.